Listed here are 15 T cell receptor beta chains from one sample, sequenced in a study of blood T cell repertoires in COVID-19. TCRdb's copy holds only in-frame clones and misses some; the assay was immunoSEQ multiplex PCR. The sample has fewer than 250,000 clones; about 83% are singletons. The sample taken for sequencing was peripheral blood. These receptors were taken from a man in his fifties with acute or convalescent COVID-19.

The chain has TRBV3-1 (or the pseudogene TRBV3-2) and TRBJ2-2, with 11 bases identical to TRBD2. The V segment lost 1 base and the J segment 1 base; nucleotides outside the gene matches: 8. From germline, CDR1 is LGHDT and CDR2 YNNKEL (reference sequence). The CDR3 extends over 19 amino acids. The CDR3 sequence: CASSQVPNLAGGNTGELFF. Written as DNA, the CDR3 is TGTGCCAGCAGCCAAGTCCCAAACCTAGCGGGGGGGAACACCGGGGAGCTGTTTTTT.

The chain carries TRBV3-1 (or the pseudogene TRBV3-2) and TRBJ2-5; TRBD2 matches at 8 bases. Trimming at V came to 0 bases and at J to 3 bases, leaving 6 bases not matched to a gene. Germline CDR1 and CDR2: LGHDT and YNNKEL (reference sequence). CDR3 length: 16 amino acids. The CDR3 loop reads CASSQDNPGGEETQYF. The CDR3 coding sequence is TGTGCCAGCAGCCAAGACAACCCGGGGGGGGAAGAGACCCAGTACTTC.

As DNA, the CDR3 is TGTGCCAGTAGTGAGGACTCGATCTACGAGCAGTACTTC. As protein: CASSEDSIYEQYF. This chain links TRBV19 with TRBJ2-7, with D perhaps TRBD2 (5 bases). CDR3 size: 13 residues. The V and J ends lost 5 bases and 3 bases respectively, with 11 bases between them. Germline values: CDR1 LNHDA, CDR2 SQIVND (reference sequence).

The V and J genes are TRBV20-1 and TRBJ2-7; no firm D call. Trimming took off 6 bases at V and 2 bases at J, with 8 bases between the two ends. Germline assignment: CDR1 DFQATT and CDR2 SNEGSKA (reference sequence). This CDR3 has 11 residues. CDR3 in amino acids: CSASLAYEQYF. The CDR3 nucleotides are TGCAGTGCGAGTTTAGCCTACGAGCAGTACTTC.

The genes are TRBV28 and TRBJ2-1, with 10 bases that match TRBD2. V was pared by 5 bases and J by 0 bases, with 16 bases of the junction left unmatched. The germline V gene encodes CDR1 MDHEN and CDR2 SYDVKM. CDR3 length: 20 residues. CDR3 bases: TGTGCCAGCAGTGCTTATGAGCTAGCGGGAGAGATTAACTCCTACAATGAGCAGTTCTTC. Its protein product is CASSAYELAGEINSYNEQFF. The complete variable domain, with remaining parts taken from reference TRBV28 and TRBJ2-1, reads DVKVTQSSRYLVKRTGEKVFLECVQDMDHENMFWYRQDPGLGLRLIYFSYDVKMKEKGDIPEGYSVSREKKERFSLILESASTNQTSMYLCASSAYELAGEINSYNEQFFGPGTRLTVL.

The chain carries TRBV15 and TRBJ1-2; perhaps TRBD1 as D (6 bases). Deletions cut 0 bases from V and 8 bases from J, with 13 bases between. CDR1 and CDR2 (germline): LNHNV, YYDKDF (reference sequence). CDR3 length equals 14 residues. The CDR3 sequence: CATSREGGAHGYTF. CDR3 in DNA: TGTGCCACCAGCAGAGAAGGGGGGGCACACGGCTACACCTTC. Together with reference TRBV15 and TRBJ1-2, the CDR3 gives the full variable domain: DAMVIQNPRYQVTQFGKPVTLSCSQTLNHNVMYWYQQKSSQAPKLLFHYYDKDFNNEADTPDNFQSRRPNTSFCFLDIRSPGLGDTAMYLCATSREGGAHGYTFGSGTRLTVV.

This rearrangement joins TRBV5-1 to TRBJ2-7; D is possibly TRBD2 (6 bases). With 5 bases removed from V and 2 bases from J, the gap between germline ends came to 11 bases. Germline V gene data show CDR1 as SGHRS and CDR2 as YFSETQ. This CDR3 spans 13 amino acids. CDR3 residues: CASSAGFPYEQYF. In DNA form, the CDR3 reads TGCGCCAGCAGTGCGGGGTTCCCCTACGAGCAGTACTTC.

The chain couples TRBV25-1 to TRBJ1-3; D call uncertain. This CDR3 spans 14 amino acids. Germline V lookup: CDR1 MGHDK, CDR2 SYGVNS. V lost 6 bases and J lost 2, with 11 bases in between. CDR3 in amino acids: CASSPRATGNTIYF. For the CDR3, the DNA is TGTGCCAGCAGCCCGAGGGCAACTGGAAACACCATATATTTT.

Here the CDR3 reads CASSLFEGALGYTF. The CDR3 DNA reads TGTGCCAGCAGTTTATTTGAGGGGGCGCTGGGCTACACCTTC. The chain recombines TRBV27 with TRBJ1-2; 7 bases fit TRBD1. The CDR3 spans 14 residues. V was clipped by 1 base and J by 8 bases; unmatched bases: 7. Looked up from germline, CDR1 is MNHEY and CDR2 is SMNVEV (reference sequence).

The chain couples TRBV10-3 to TRBJ2-7; 9 bases are a match to TRBD1. Germline V gene lookup returns CDR1 ENHRY and CDR2 SYGVKD. The CDR3 runs to 15 residues. V was clipped by 6 bases and J by 3 bases; unmatched bases: 9. CDR3 sequence: CAISDRDRANYEQYF. The DNA for the CDR3 is TGTGCCATCAGCGACCGGGACAGGGCGAACTACGAGCAGTACTTC.

This clone was recorded once. The chain couples TRBV6-1 to TRBJ2-1; 7 bases map to TRBD1. Germline assignment: CDR1 MNHNS and CDR2 SASEGT. V lost 2 bases, J lost 4 bases, and 8 bases stayed unmatched. The CDR3 runs 16 residues. Here the CDR3 reads CASSESPEGAYNEQFF. CDR3 bases: TGTGCCAGCAGTGAAAGTCCTGAGGGGGCTTACAATGAGCAGTTCTTC.

V is TRBV5-5 and J is TRBJ2-1; TRBD1 aligns across 7 bases. Germline V gene sequence: CDR1 SGHKS, CDR2 YYEKEE (reference sequence). CDR3 length: 15 amino acids. V shed 4 bases, J shed 6 bases, and the junction held 10 bases outside the gene matches. This chain's CDR3 is CASSVITGVGNEQFF. As DNA, the CDR3 is TGTGCCAGCAGCGTGATAACAGGGGTTGGCAATGAGCAGTTCTTC.

Of note for this clone: The germline gene is not matched at one end of the junction; a read error may be the cause. The J gene is TRBJ2-1, the V gene TRBV3-1 (or the pseudogene TRBV3-2), with a tentative D call TRBD1 (7 bases). CDR3 length: 13 residues. Germline V gives CDR1 LGHDT, CDR2 YNNKEL (reference sequence). The chain's CDR3 is CASSQETGSGGVF. CDR3 coding DNA: TGTGCCAGCAGCCAAGAGACAGGGTCAGGAGGGGTCTTC.

The rearrangement uses TRBV21-1 and TRBJ2-7; TRBD1, the D gene given by the table, was not confirmed from the DNA. TRBV21-1 is a recognized pseudogene. This CDR3 spans 12 amino acids. The CDR3 here is CASSNRGGEQYF. DNA for the CDR3: TGTGCCAGCAGTAACAGGGGCGGCGAGCAGTACTTC.

The V gene is TRBV9, the J gene TRBJ1-1; TRBD1 matches at 7 bases. The CDR3 extends over 17 amino acids. After removal of 0 bases from V and 5 bases from J, the junction contained 13 bases not matched to a gene. Germline CDR1 is SGDLS and CDR2 is YYNGEE. The CDR3 region is CASSVEDRLLRGTEAFF. The DNA of the CDR3 is TGTGCCAGCAGCGTAGAGGACAGGTTATTAAGGGGAACTGAAGCTTTCTTT.